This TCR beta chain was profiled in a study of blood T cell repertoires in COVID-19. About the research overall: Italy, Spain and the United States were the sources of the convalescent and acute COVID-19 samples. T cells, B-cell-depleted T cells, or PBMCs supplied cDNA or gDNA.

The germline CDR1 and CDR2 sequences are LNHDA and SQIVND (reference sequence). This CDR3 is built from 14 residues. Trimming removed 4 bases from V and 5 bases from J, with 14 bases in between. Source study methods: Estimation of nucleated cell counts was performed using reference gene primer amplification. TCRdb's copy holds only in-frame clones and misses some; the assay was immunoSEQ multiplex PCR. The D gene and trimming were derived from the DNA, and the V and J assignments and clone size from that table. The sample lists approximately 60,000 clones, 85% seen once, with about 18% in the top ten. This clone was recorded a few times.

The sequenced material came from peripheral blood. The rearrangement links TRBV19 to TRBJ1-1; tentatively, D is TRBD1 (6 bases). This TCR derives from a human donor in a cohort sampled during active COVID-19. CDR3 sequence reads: CASSNNRVGTEAFF. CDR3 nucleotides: TGTGCCAGTAGTAATAACAGGGTGGGTACTGAAGCTTTCTTT.